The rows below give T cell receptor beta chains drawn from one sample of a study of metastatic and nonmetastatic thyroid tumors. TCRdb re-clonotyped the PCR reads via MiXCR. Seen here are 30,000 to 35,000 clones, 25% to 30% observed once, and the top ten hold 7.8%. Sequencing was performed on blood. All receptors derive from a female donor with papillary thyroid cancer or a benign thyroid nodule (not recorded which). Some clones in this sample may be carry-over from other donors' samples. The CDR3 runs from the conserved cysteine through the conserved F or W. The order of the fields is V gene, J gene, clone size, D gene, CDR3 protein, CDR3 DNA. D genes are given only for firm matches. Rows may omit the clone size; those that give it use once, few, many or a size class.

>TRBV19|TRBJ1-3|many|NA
CASSTVGQAGNTIYF
TGTGCCAGTAGTACGGTCGGGCAGGCTGGAAACACCATATATTTT
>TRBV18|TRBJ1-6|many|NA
CASSPRGATNYSPLHF
TGTGCCAGCTCACCCAGGGGAGCGACCAACTATTCACCCCTCCACTTT
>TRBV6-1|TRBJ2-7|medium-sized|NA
CASSEFLLEGSYEQYF
TGTGCCAGCAGTGAATTTCTTTTAGAAGGGAGCTACGAGCAGTACTTC
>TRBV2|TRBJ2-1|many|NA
CASKPDNEQFF
TGTGCCAGCAAACCAGACAATGAGCAGTTCTTC
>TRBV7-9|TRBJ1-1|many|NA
CASSLEGGTEAFF
TGTGCCAGCAGCTTAGAGGGGGGCACTGAAGCTTTCTTT
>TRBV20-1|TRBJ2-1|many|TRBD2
CSARKSLAGVLNEQFF
TGCAGTGCTAGAAAATCACTAGCGGGAGTCTTGAATGAGCAGTTCTTC
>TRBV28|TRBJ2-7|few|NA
CASTSSVQSYEQYF
TGTGCCAGCACCTCAAGCGTACAGTCGTACGAGCAGTACTTC
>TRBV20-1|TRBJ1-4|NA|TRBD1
CSARDPRQGNEKLFF
TGCAGTGCTAGAGATCCCCGACAGGGGAATGAAAAACTGTTTTTT
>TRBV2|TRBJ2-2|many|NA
CASSAVGSDTGELFF
TGTGCCAGCAGTGCCGTAGGTAGCGACACCGGGGAGCTGTTTTTT
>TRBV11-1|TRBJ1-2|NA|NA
CASSFGGERASYGYTF
TGTGCCAGCAGCTTCGGCGGGGAGAGGGCCTCATATGGCTACACCTTC
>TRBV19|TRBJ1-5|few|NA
CASSRSVREPQHF
TGTGCCAGTAGTAGAAGTGTTCGAGAGCCCCAGCATTTT
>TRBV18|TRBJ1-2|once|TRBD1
CASSPSGTALAHKQTYGYTF
TGTGCCAGCTCACCTTCCGGGACAGCCCTCGCTCACAAACAAACCTATGGCTACACCTTC
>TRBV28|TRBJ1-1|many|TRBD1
CASSSQGGPSTEAFF
TGTGCCAGCAGTTCCCAAGGGGGCCCGAGCACTGAAGCTTTCTTT
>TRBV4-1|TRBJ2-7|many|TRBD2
CASSQQRTSRNYEQYF
TGCGCCAGCAGCCAACAACGGACTAGCCGAAACTACGAGCAGTACTTC
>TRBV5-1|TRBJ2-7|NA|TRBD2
CASSRGGLAGFRYEQYF
TGCGCCAGCAGCCGTGGAGGACTAGCTGGATTCCGCTACGAGCAGTACTTC
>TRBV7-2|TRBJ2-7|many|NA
CASSLDSDEQYF
TGTGCCAGCAGCTTAGACAGTGACGAGCAGTACTTC
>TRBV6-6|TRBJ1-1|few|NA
CASSYSLNGVNTEAFF
TGTGCCAGCAGTTACTCGTTAAACGGCGTGAACACTGAAGCTTTCTTT
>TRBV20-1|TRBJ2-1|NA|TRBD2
CSARDHASGRSYNEQFF
TGCAGTGCTAGAGATCATGCTAGCGGGAGGTCCTACAATGAGCAGTTCTTC
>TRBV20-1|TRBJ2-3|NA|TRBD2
CSASGGRVLDTQYF
TGCAGTGCTAGTGGCGGGAGGGTTTTAGATACGCAGTATTTT
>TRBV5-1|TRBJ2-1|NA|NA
CASSLVELVGYEQFF
TGCGCCAGCAGCTTGGTCGAACTAGTGGGCTATGAGCAGTTCTTC
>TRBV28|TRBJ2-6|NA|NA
CANSLWRSGANVLTF
TGTGCCAACAGCCTATGGCGTTCTGGGGCCAACGTCCTGACTTTC
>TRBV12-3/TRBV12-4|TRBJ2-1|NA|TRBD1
CASSESSMGQGCEQFF
TGTGCCAGCAGCGAGAGCTCTATGGGACAGGGATGCGAGCAGTTCTTC
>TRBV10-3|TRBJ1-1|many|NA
CAIGISPNTEAFF
TGTGCCATCGGAATATCCCCGAACACTGAAGCTTTCTTT
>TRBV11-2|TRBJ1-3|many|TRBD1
CASSLGYRGPMGNTIYF
TGTGCCAGCAGCTTAGGGTACAGGGGACCCATGGGAAACACCATATATTTT
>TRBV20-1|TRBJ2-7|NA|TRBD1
CSARATGGSYEQYF
TGCAGTGCTAGAGCGACAGGGGGGTCGTACGAGCAGTACTTC
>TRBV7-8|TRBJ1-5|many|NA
CASSLAVNRESNQPQHF
TGTGCCAGCAGCTTAGCGGTAAACAGGGAGAGCAATCAGCCCCAGCATTTT
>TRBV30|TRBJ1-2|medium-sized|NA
CAWSSDINYGYTF
TGTGCCTGGAGCTCGGACATAAACTATGGCTACACCTTC
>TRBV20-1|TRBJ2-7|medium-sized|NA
CSARETGLSYEQYF
TGCAGTGCTAGAGAGACAGGTCTCTCCTACGAGCAGTACTTC
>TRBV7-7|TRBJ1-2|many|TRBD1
CASSRDRGDANYGYTF
TGTGCTAGCAGCCGGGACAGGGGGGATGCAAACTATGGCTACACCTTC
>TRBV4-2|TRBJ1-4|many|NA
CASSQEPGAGEKLFF
TGTGCCAGCAGCCAAGAACCGGGGGCGGGGGAAAAACTGTTTTTT
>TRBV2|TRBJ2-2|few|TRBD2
CASSELAGAPGELFF
TGTGCCAGCAGTGAATTGGCGGGAGCCCCCGGGGAGCTGTTTTTT
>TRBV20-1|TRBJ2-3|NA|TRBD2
CSAWTGTSGSTDTQYF
TGCAGTGCTTGGACCGGGACTAGCGGGAGCACAGATACGCAGTATTTT
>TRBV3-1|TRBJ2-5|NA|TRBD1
CAISPPGQGRQEAQYF
TGTGCCATCAGCCCGCCGGGACAGGGGAGACAAGAGGCCCAGTACTTC
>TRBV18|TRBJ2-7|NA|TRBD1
CASRTGDFPYEQYF
TGTGCCAGCCGGACAGGGGACTTTCCCTACGAGCAGTACTTC
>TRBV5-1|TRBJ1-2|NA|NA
CASSLAPLPLTEDYGYTF
TGCGCCAGCAGCTTGGCCCCACTTCCACTCACCGAAGACTATGGCTACACCTTC
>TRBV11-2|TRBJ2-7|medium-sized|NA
CASSFQGYEQYF
TGTGCCAGCAGCTTCCAGGGTTACGAGCAGTACTTC
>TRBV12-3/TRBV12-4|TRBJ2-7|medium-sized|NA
CASSSRGEQYF
TGTGCCAGCAGTTCGAGGGGCGAGCAGTACTTC
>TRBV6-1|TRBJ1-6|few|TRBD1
CASSKQGRFSPLHF
TGTGCCAGCAGTAAACAGGGGAGGTTTTCACCCCTCCACTTT
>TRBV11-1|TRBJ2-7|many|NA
CASSLRLLGQTYEQYF
TGTGCCAGCAGCCTCCGCCTTCTCGGACAGACCTACGAGCAGTACTTC
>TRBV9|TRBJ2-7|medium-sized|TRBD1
CASSIDRGQEQYF
TGTGCCAGCAGCATCGACAGGGGGCAAGAGCAGTACTTC
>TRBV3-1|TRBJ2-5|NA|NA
CASSQGKGKTQYF
TGTGCCAGCAGCCAAGGGAAGGGTAAGACCCAGTACTTC
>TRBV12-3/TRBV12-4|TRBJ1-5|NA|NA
CGSSLAGDSRPQQF
TGTGGCAGCAGTTTAGCGGGGGATAGTCGGCCCCAGCAGTTT
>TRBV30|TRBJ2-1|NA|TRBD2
CALGVGLAAYNEQFF
TGTGCCTTAGGAGTAGGGCTAGCGGCCTACAATGAGCAGTTCTTC
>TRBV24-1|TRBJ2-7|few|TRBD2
CATSDHTSGRDEQYF
TGTGCCACCAGTGATCATACTAGCGGGAGGGACGAGCAGTACTTC
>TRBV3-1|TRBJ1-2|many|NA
CASSADGPYGYTF
TGTGCCAGCAGCGCGGACGGGCCCTATGGCTACACCTTC